This TCR beta chain was profiled in a study of PD-1 blockade in mismatch repair-deficient tumors (dated by TCRdb to 2016 to 2017). In terms of the full investigation: The trial enrolled fewer than 90 consecutive patients with under 15 mismatch repair-deficient cancer types between late 2013 and September 2016, all previously treated and progressing. Tumor-associated T cell clones were tracked in the peripheral blood of patients responding to PD-1 blockade by deep sequencing of TCR CDR3 regions. Findings and caveats that apply to the study as a whole: Rapid expansion after pembrolizumab followed by contraction, generally before radiologic responses, was shown by tumor-resident clones, which were often undetectable in blood before treatment. Clonal expansion was elicited by three of the seven peptides, yielding around 150 unique blood TCRs of which seven were also found in tumor, and every positive peptide was derived from frameshift mutations.

Regarding this clone: The clone's antigen remains unknown. No clone much larger than this one lies a single base away; base qualities are absent.

Per the germline V gene (reference sequence), MNHEY is the CDR1 and SMNVEV is the CDR2. The CDR3 runs 15 amino acids, cysteine and phenylalanine included. Of all the DNA, just the CDR3 is kept, 45 bases in frame from base 1. Trimming takes 4 bases off V and 5 bases off J; junction bases not matched to a gene: 5. Reading the label with the study, this specimen's time point is: approximately 11-day in vitro stimulation with candidate neoantigen peptide 2. Mismatch repair deficiency in every enrolled patient was established by polymerase chain reaction or immunohistochemistry. A few patients who responded to pembrolizumab therapy underwent TCR sequencing. Seven ELISpot-reactive candidate neoantigen peptides were each used in a roughly 10-day in vitro stimulation before TCR sequencing. A control culture with no peptide was handled in the same way and served as the baseline for calculating clone fold changes. In the phase II trial, pembrolizumab PD-1 blockade was tested prospectively in advanced mismatch repair-deficient cancers, no matter which tissue of origin the cancers came from.

The library was obtained by the immunoSEQ multiplex PCR assay. The published analysis was carried out like this. A clone was classified as neoantigen-specific if the clone expanded significantly in response to the relevant peptide and did not expand significantly in response to any other peptide tested. The source is immuneACCESS, and TCRdb retained only in-frame sequences with V and J called. Part of the clones is not carried over; for the studies checked, unresolved V genes explain less than half of this, and the remainder is unexplained. V and J calls and clone size are copied from that table; D and trimming were computed from the DNA. This sample gives roughly 10,000 clones in total; around 87% of them show up just once. Roughly a fifth of the sample comes from the top ten.

The sequence was collected from an adult with mismatch repair-deficient cancer. The chain was built from TRBV27 and TRBJ2-2; TRBD1 fits 9 bases in the junction. Sequencing used cells cultured in vitro, obtained from a patient treated with pembrolizumab. The DNA reads as follows: TGTGCCAGCAGTTCTGGACAGGGGTGGACCGGGGAGCTGTTTTTT. It is translated as CASSSGQGWTGELFF.